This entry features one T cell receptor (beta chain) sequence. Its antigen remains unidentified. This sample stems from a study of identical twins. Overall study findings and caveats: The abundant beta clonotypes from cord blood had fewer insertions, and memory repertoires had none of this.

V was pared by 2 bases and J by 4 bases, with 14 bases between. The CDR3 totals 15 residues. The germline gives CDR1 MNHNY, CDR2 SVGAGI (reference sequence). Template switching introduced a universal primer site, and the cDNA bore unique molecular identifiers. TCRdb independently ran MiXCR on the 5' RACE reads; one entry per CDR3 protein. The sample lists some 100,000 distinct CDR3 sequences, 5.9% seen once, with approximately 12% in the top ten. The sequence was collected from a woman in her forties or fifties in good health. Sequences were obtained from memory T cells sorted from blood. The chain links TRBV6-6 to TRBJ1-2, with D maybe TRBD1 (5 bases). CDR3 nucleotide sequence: TGTGCCAGCAGTTACACCCACGGGGGAGGCTATGGCTACACCTTC. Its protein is CASSYTHGGGYGYTF.